This TCR beta chain emerged from a study of blood T cell repertoires in COVID-19 (dated by TCRdb to about 2020). Broadly, across the study: The collaborator samples originated in the United States, Italy and Spain and spanned the acute and convalescent phases of COVID-19. The prospective study material was composed of cDNA or gDNA derived from T cells, B-cell-depleted T cells, or PBMCs. Deeply sampled blood TCRbeta repertoires from subjects exposed to, actively infected with, or recovered from COVID-19 were included in the dataset. The repertoires were released in a freely available public database intended as a resource for research on the immune response to SARS-CoV-2. The samples were drawn from two sources: the first 160 participants of the ongoing ImmuneRACE study, and 1,254 subjects contributed by 6 global collaborators. Nearly every sample came with metadata listing a de-identified subject ID, COVID-19 status, age in years and sex. Where HLA class I and class II types were available, the types were taken from metadata supplied by the sample provider, not from assay-based typing. Study-level results and caveats: The quantity of clinical and demographic metadata differed by source and by participant and was supplied without curation.

This clone was detected only a few times. Its recognized antigen is unknown. The input lacks base qualities; no much larger clone sits a single base away. Reading the germline V gene (reference sequence) gives CDR1 SEHNR and CDR2 FQNEAQ. The trim is 0 bases for V and 5 bases for J, with a gap of 7 bases between the germline ends. The CDR3 measures 14 amino acids from cysteine to phenylalanine. The retained sequence is limited to the CDR3, 42 bases, with the frame set at the first base. Each collaborating institution followed its own protocols to collect whole blood in K2EDTA tubes. Collaborator samples were shipped for TCRbeta analysis as frozen whole blood, isolated PBMCs, or DNA extracted from either sample type. TCRbeta CDR3 regions were amplified from genomic DNA by means of the immunoSEQ Assay, a bias-controlled multiplex PCR. Regarding the original processing steps: The number of nucleated cells in each sample was estimated from the amplification of reference gene primers within the assay. Sequence reads were collapsed and filtered to measure the absolute abundance of every unique TCRbeta CDR3 rearrangement. For each sample, productive Simpson clonality was calculated as the square root of Simpson's diversity index over productive rearrangements. TCRdb retrieved this table from immuneACCESS and kept in-frame rearrangements only. Not all clones are present; in checked studies, unresolved V genes account for under half, and no reason is known for the remainder. D and trimming were read from the DNA, whereas the V and J calls and clone size are those reported in that table. Within this sample are 250,000 or so clones, with roughly 81% of them counted one time only. Of the sample, under 4.5% falls within the top ten clones.

The chain was built from TRBV7-9 and TRBJ2-2; the D segment cannot be called with confidence. The receptor was isolated from a man in his fifties or sixties with acute or convalescent COVID-19. The sample comprised peripheral blood. CDR3 protein: CASSLASRTGELFF. The DNA sequence is as follows: TGTGCCAGCAGCTTAGCGTCCAGGACCGGGGAGCTGTTTTTT.